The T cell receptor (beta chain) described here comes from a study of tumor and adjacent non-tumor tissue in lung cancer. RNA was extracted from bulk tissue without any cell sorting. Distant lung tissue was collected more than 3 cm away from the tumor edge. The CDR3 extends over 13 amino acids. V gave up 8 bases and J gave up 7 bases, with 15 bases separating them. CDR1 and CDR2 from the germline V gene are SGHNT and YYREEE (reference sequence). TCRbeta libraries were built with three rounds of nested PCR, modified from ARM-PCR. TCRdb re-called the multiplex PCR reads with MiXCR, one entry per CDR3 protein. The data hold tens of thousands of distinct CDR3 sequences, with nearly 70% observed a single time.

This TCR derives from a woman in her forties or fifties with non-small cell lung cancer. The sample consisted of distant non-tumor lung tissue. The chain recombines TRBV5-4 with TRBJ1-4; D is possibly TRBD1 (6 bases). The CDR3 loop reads CARSATGSEKLFF. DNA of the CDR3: TGTGCCAGGAGCGCGACAGGCAGTGAAAAACTGTTTTTT.